The source of this T cell receptor beta chain is a study of blood T cell repertoires in COVID-19. This clone was detected only a few times. Produced via immunoSEQ multiplex PCR; TCRdb's table is partial and in-frame only. The sample holds fewer than 50,000 clones, roughly 85% seen once. The sample consisted of peripheral blood. The sequence was collected from a man aged 65 to 79 with acute or convalescent COVID-19.

The CDR3 reads CASVARDGSEAFF. The CDR3 DNA sequence: TGTGCCTCCGTGGCCCGGGACGGGAGTGAAGCTTTCTTT. The J gene is TRBJ1-1, the V gene TRBV10-3, with D possibly TRBD1 on 5 matching bases. Germline CDR1 reads ENHRY; CDR2 reads SYGVKD. The CDR3 totals 13 residues. Trimming stripped 11 bases from V and 7 bases from J, with 20 bases between.